This T cell receptor beta chain was recorded in a study of cytomegalovirus exposure and HLA in healthy donors. Note on this clone: The antigen remains unidentified.

V lost 1 base and J lost 9; bases outside the gene matches: 4. CDR1 SEHNR and CDR2 FQNEAQ come from the germline V gene (reference sequence). This CDR3 comprises 15 residues. Clones were sequenced by immunoSEQ multiplex PCR, and TCRdb holds only the in-frame ones, with some missing. This table holds hundreds of thousands of clones, roughly 90% found once. Study-level results: The study put 160 or so TCR beta chains on its list as cytomegalovirus-associated. The tendency of first-cohort TCR clusters to co-occur in the 90 to 150 validation repertoires was the finding of a later analysis.

The chain uses TRBV7-9 and TRBJ2-1; 12 bases map to TRBD2. The receptor comes from a woman aged 18-29 years in good health and CMV-seronegative. Sequencing used PBMCs. In nucleotides, the CDR3 is TGTGCCAGCAGCTTAGGACTAGCGGGAGCCTCTGAGCAGTTCTTC. It encodes CASSLGLAGASEQFF.